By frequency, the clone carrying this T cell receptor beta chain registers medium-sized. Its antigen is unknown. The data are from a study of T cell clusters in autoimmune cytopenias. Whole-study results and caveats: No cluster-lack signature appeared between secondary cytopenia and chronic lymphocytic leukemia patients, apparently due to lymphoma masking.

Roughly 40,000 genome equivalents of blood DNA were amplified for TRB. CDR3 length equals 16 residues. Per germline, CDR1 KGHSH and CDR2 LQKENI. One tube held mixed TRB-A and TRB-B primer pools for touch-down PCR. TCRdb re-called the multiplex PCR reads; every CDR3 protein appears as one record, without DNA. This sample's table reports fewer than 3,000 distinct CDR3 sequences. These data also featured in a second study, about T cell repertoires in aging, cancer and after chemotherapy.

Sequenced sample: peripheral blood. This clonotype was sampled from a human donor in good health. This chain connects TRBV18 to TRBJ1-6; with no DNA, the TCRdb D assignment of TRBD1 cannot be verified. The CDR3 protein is CASSPQGTAPNSPLHF. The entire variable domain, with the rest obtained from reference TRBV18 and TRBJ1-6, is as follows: NAGVMQNPRHLVRRRGQEARLRCSPMKGHSHVYWYRQLPEEGLKFMVYLQKENIIDESGMPKERFSAEFPKEGPSILRIQQVVRGDSAAYFCASSPQGTAPNSPLHFGNGTRLTVT.